Included here is one T cell receptor beta chain sequence, with context. Its antigen is not identified. RNA in amounts of roughly 0.5 to 1 ug was reverse transcribed with random hexamers. The CDR3 of TCR beta was amplified by immunoSEQ multiplex PCR across 54 Vbeta and 13 Jbeta. TCRdb re-analysed the immunoSEQ multiplex PCR reads in MiXCR, keeping a single row per CDR3 protein. This sample has some 180,000 distinct CDR3 sequences, with just under 95% found just once. The data were taken from a study of CD8 T cells in Susac syndrome. Whole-study results and caveats: Within Susac syndrome CD4+ T cell repertoires, clonal expansion was not evident.

CDR1 is SGHTA and CDR2 is FQGNSA in the germline V gene. This CDR3 contains 14 residues. V lost 5 bases and J 1 base, leaving 8 bases between the germline ends. The authors carried out high-throughput sequencing of TCR beta. They applied it to CD8+ and CD4+ T cells obtained from blood. TEMRA cells were FACS-enriched, and CD8+ and CD4+ T cells were isolated negatively. The V gene is TRBV7-2, the J gene TRBJ2-2; unclear D gene. Input material: CD4+ T cells from PBMCs. The source of this sequence is a human donor with Susac syndrome. The CDR3, as DNA: TGTGCCAGCAGCCCAACACGGAACACCGGGGAGCTGTTTTTT. It encodes CASSPTRNTGELFF.